These 30 T cell receptor beta chains were sequenced from one sample in a study of Ad26.COV2.S vaccination and SARS-CoV-2 variants. Treatment in this sample: about 20 received Ad26.COV2.S at low or high dose, single or two shots; roughly five received placebo; per-sample allocation not given. Following the first vaccine or placebo injection, samples were taken on day 63. Profiled with immunoSEQ multiplex PCR; TCRdb holds only in-frame clones, not every one. The sample comprises hundreds of thousands of clones, approximately 90% of which are singletons, and under 6% rests with the top ten. The material was peripheral blood, obtained in a trial of Ad26.COV2.S vaccine versus placebo. Receptors were obtained from a person aged 18-65 years who received the Ad26.COV2.S COVID-19 vaccine or a placebo.

The rearrangement links TRBV19 to TRBJ1-5, with 7 bases aligning to TRBD1. Unmatched junction bases numbered 8, after V lost 5 bases and J lost 7 bases. This CDR3 is 14 amino acids long. Germline V gene sequence: CDR1 LNHDA, CDR2 SQIVND (reference sequence). The CDR3 DNA reads TGTGCCAGTAGTTGGGGGGACAGTAGCCAGCCCCAGCATTTT. This encodes CASSWGDSSQPQHF.

V gene TRBV3-1 (or the pseudogene TRBV3-2) combines with J gene TRBJ2-1, with unresolved D. Trimming cost V 1 base and J 0 bases, with 7 bases left between them. This CDR3 spans 15 amino acids. Germline V CDR1 and CDR2: LGHDT, YNNKEL (reference sequence). The CDR3 region is CASSQVLSSYNEQFF. DNA of the CDR3: TGTGCCAGCAGCCAAGTATTAAGCTCCTACAATGAGCAGTTCTTC.

V and J are TRBV20-1 and TRBJ2-7; the match to TRBD2 covers 11 bases. Losses at the gene ends were 6 bases for V and 6 bases for J; bases not matched to a gene: 13. The germline CDR1 and CDR2 sequences are DFQATT and SNEGSKA (reference sequence). The length of the CDR3 is 15 residues. CDR3 bases: TGCAGTGCCAGTAGTAGCTTGGGACTAGCGGCCGAGCAGTACTTC. Translated: CSASSSLGLAAEQYF.

A single count supports this clone. The junction departs from germline at one end; a sequencing error may be responsible. V usage is TRBV3-1 (or the pseudogene TRBV3-2) and J usage is TRBJ2-3; unclear D gene. CDR1 is LGHDT and CDR2 is YNNKEL in the germline V gene (reference sequence). CDR3 size: 11 residues. The CDR3 nucleotides are TGTGCCAGCGGCCACGGGGATACGCAGTATTTT. It yields the protein CASGHGDTQYF.

V usage is TRBV7-9 and J usage is TRBJ1-1; 8 bases are a match to TRBD1. This CDR3 has 14 residues. V gave up 6 bases and J gave up 1 base; unmatched junction bases: 4. The germline V gene encodes CDR1 SEHNR and CDR2 FQNEAQ (reference sequence). The CDR3 loop reads CASRLTGENTEAFF. The CDR3 coding sequence is TGTGCCAGCAGGTTGACAGGGGAGAACACTGAAGCTTTCTTT.

The gene calls are TRBV7-8 and TRBJ2-5, with TRBD2 matching 12 bases. Per the germline V gene, CDR1 is SGHVS and CDR2 is FQNEAQ. The CDR3 covers 18 residues. J gave up 2 bases and V 1 base, and 8 bases lay outside the gene matches. As DNA, the CDR3 is TGTGCCAGCAGCTTAGGGACTAGCGGGGCCCGGCTACAAGAGACCCAGTACTTC. Its protein product is CASSLGTSGARLQETQYF.

This clone was seen just once. The V gene is TRBV5-8, the J gene TRBJ1-3; D is unclear. Germline CDR1 is SGHTS and CDR2 is YDEGEE. The V and J ends lost 0 bases and 0 bases respectively, with 7 bases between them. The CDR3 is 15 amino acids. The CDR3 DNA is TGTGCCAGCAGCTTGGGTTACAACTCTGGAAACACCATATATTTT. As protein: CASSLGYNSGNTIYF.

The J gene is TRBJ2-7, the V gene TRBV18; TRBD2 matches at 7 bases. The germline V gene encodes CDR1 KGHSH and CDR2 LQKENI. J lost 2 bases, V lost 2 bases, and 6 bases had no gene match. This CDR3 has 15 residues. The CDR3, as DNA: TGTGCCAGCTCACCATCGGTCGGGGGGACCTACGAGCAGTACTTC. Its translation is CASSPSVGGTYEQYF.

This clone has just one count. The sample holds other DNA sequences that translate to the same CDR3. The chain joins TRBV5-6 to TRBJ1-1; D is undetermined. V dropped 1 base and J dropped 0 bases, with 4 bases sitting between them. The CDR3 totals 13 residues. The germline CDR1 and CDR2 sequences are SGHDT and YYEEEE. CDR3 nucleotides: TGTGCCAGCAGCTTGACGGTGAACACTGAAGCTTTCTTT. Protein sequence: CASSLTVNTEAFF.

V usage is TRBV28 and J usage is TRBJ2-5; D is unclear. Germline V gene sequence: CDR1 MDHEN, CDR2 SYDVKM. The CDR3 loop spans 14 amino acids. V lost 5 bases, J lost 2 bases, and 12 bases lay in between. CDR3 region: CASSPPTEQETQYF. Written as DNA, the CDR3 is TGTGCCAGCAGTCCCCCCACAGAACAAGAGACCCAGTACTTC.

The genes are TRBV2 and TRBJ1-4; D perhaps matches TRBD1 (5 bases). The CDR3 is 14 amino acids. Trimming removed 4 bases from V and 4 bases from J, with 10 bases in between. Germline CDR1 and CDR2: SNHLY and FYNNEI. This CDR3 is CASSVGRSNEKLFF. For the CDR3, the DNA is TGTGCCAGCAGTGTGGGACGGAGTAATGAAAAACTGTTTTTT.

CDR3 protein: CASSYGRDKNIQYF. The CDR3 coding sequence is TGTGCCAGCAGTTATGGGAGGGACAAAAACATTCAGTACTTC. The V and J genes are TRBV6-6 and TRBJ2-4; 7 bases are a match to TRBD2. The CDR3 consists of 14 residues. J was trimmed by 3 bases and V by 3 bases; bases with no gene match: 2. In germline, CDR1 is MNHNY, CDR2 SVGAGI (reference sequence).

Concerning this clone: This may stem from a read error, because a much larger clone lies one nucleotide away. The CDR3 spells CASSSAGELFF. The CDR3 nucleotides read TGTGCCAGCAGTTCCGCCGGGGAGCTGTTTTTT. The chain couples TRBV12-3 or TRBV12-4 to TRBJ2-2; D remains unclear. With 4 bases removed from V and 6 bases from J, the gap between germline ends came to 3 bases. CDR3 length equals 11 residues.

The J gene is TRBJ2-5, the V gene TRBV5-8; D may be TRBD1 (6 bases). Germline V gene lookup returns CDR1 SGHTS and CDR2 YDEGEE. The CDR3 runs to 14 residues. V lost 2 bases to trimming and J lost 0 bases, with 8 bases between them. DNA for the CDR3: TGTGCCAGCAGCTTAGACAGGAACCAAGAGACCCAGTACTTC. Amino acids: CASSLDRNQETQYF. Looking up the rest from reference TRBV5-8 and TRBJ2-5 gives the full variable domain: EAGVTQSPTHLIKTRGQQATLRCSPISGHTSVYWYQQALGLGLQFLLWYDEGEERNRGNFPPRFSGRQFPNYSSELNVNALELEDSALYLCASSLDRNQETQYFGPGTRLLVL.

The chain recombines TRBV5-1 with TRBJ2-1; D is ambiguous. The germline V and J ends were trimmed by 4 bases and 5 bases, with 13 bases remaining between them. Germline V gene lookup returns CDR1 SGHRS and CDR2 YFSETQ. The CDR3 sequence is 14 residues long. In nucleotides, the CDR3 is TGCGCCAGCAGCCCCTTAAGGGCCCACAATGAGCAGTTCTTC. Translated: CASSPLRAHNEQFF.

V gene TRBV19 combines with J gene TRBJ1-3, with D unclear. The V gene lost 3 bases and the J gene lost 1 base, with 7 bases spanning the gap. The CDR3 consists of 14 residues. Germline-derived CDR1 and CDR2 are LNHDA and SQIVND (reference sequence). The CDR3 spells CASSIGRSGNTIYF. CDR3 DNA sequence: TGTGCCAGTAGTATCGGCAGGTCTGGAAACACCATATATTTT.

This clone is a singleton in its sample. This chain connects TRBV7-8 to TRBJ2-1; 10 bases align to TRBD1. The junction had 3 bases not matched to a gene; V was cut back by 5 bases and J by 8 bases. Germline V gene sequence: CDR1 SGHVS, CDR2 FQNEAQ. CDR3 length: 13 amino acids. The CDR3 spells CASSKDRGDEQFF. The CDR3 DNA follows: TGTGCCAGCAGCAAGGACAGGGGGGATGAGCAGTTCTTC.

This clone has only one observation. This chain links TRBV10-1 with TRBJ2-3, with 8 bases aligning to TRBD2. The junction had 8 bases not matched to a gene; V was cut back by 6 bases and J by 3 bases. Germline V lookup: CDR1 WNHNN, CDR2 SYGVQD (reference sequence). This CDR3 contains 15 residues. CDR3 sequence (DNA): TGCGCCAGCAGGGTTGCGGGGGGTAAGACAGATACGCAGTATTTT. Translated, it gives CASRVAGGKTDTQYF.

This chain connects TRBV4-1 to TRBJ2-7; 9 bases are shared with TRBD2. The CDR3 is made up of 18 amino acids. The germline gives CDR1 MGHRA, CDR2 YSYEKL. V trimming: 0 bases; J trimming: 0 bases; junction bases outside the gene matches: 9. CDR3 amino acids: CASSQDALAGSSSYEQYF. CDR3 bases: TGCGCCAGCAGCCAAGATGCACTAGCGGGCTCTAGCTCCTACGAGCAGTACTTC.

This clone came up once. V usage is TRBV9 and J usage is TRBJ2-5, with 9 bases that match TRBD2. This CDR3 region has 15 residues. Germline CDR1 is SGDLS and CDR2 is YYNGEE. Trimming cost V 3 bases and J 3 bases; bases outside gene matches: 6. The CDR3 protein is CASSDGLAIKETQYF. The CDR3 coding sequence is TGTGCCAGCAGCGATGGACTAGCGATTAAAGAGACCCAGTACTTC.

The genes are TRBV19 and TRBJ1-2; unclear D gene. CDR1 and CDR2 from the germline V gene are LNHDA and SQIVND (reference sequence). CDR3 length equals 15 residues. Trimming cost V 5 bases and J 0 bases, with 13 bases left between them. For the CDR3, the DNA is TGTGCCAGTAGTGCTCCGGGAAAAGCTAACTATGGCTACACCTTC. The encoded protein is CASSAPGKANYGYTF.

This chain connects TRBV7-8 to TRBJ1-3; the D gene is possibly TRBD1 (5 bases). Trimming cost V 6 bases and J 7 bases, with 13 bases left between them. CDR1 is SGHVS and CDR2 is FQNEAQ in the germline V gene. The CDR3 is made up of 13 amino acids. The CDR3 nucleotides read TGTGCCAGCAGGGATGGGACTTCGAACACCATATATTTT. It is translated as CASRDGTSNTIYF.

The gene calls are TRBV6-5 and TRBJ1-5; D remains unclear. Per the germline V gene, CDR1 is MNHEY and CDR2 is SVGAGI. The CDR3 has 14 residues. The germline V and J ends were trimmed by 4 bases and 6 bases, with 13 bases remaining between them. The CDR3 region is CASSSPRRGQPQHF. The CDR3 DNA reads TGTGCCAGCAGTTCCCCACGGCGGGGTCAGCCCCAGCATTTT.

CDR3 sequence: CASSLREDGGANVLTF. In DNA form, the CDR3 reads TGCGCCAGCAGCTTAAGGGAGGATGGTGGGGCCAACGTCCTGACTTTC. The chain couples TRBV5-1 to TRBJ2-6; perhaps TRBD2 as D (6 bases). The CDR3 has 16 residues. Germline assignment: CDR1 SGHRS and CDR2 YFSETQ. Deletions cut 2 bases from V and 3 bases from J, with 12 bases between.

CDR3 in DNA: TGTGCCAGCAGCTTTGCCGGGACTAGAGAGAAGAATGAGCAGTTCTTC. It encodes CASSFAGTREKNEQFF. This chain links TRBV5-5 with TRBJ2-1; TRBD2 matches 8 bases. The CDR3 is 16 amino acids. The J segment lost 7 bases and the V segment lost 2 bases, leaving 11 bases of the junction unmatched. Germline V gene data show CDR1 as SGHKS and CDR2 as YYEKEE (reference sequence).

The chain has TRBV5-1 and TRBJ2-1; no definite D call. Per the germline V gene, CDR1 is SGHRS and CDR2 is YFSETQ. Trimming took 0 bases from V and 3 from J, leaving 10 bases between them. The CDR3 is made up of 15 amino acids. CDR3 sequence (DNA): TGCGCCAGCAGCTTGGGAGATAGAAACTACAATGAGCAGTTCTTC. Amino acid sequence: CASSLGDRNYNEQFF.

J is TRBJ2-3 and V is TRBV2, with D unresolved. This CDR3 is built from 12 residues. In germline, CDR1 is SNHLY, CDR2 FYNNEI. Trimming removed 2 bases at V and 5 bases at J, with 5 bases between. CDR3 nucleotide sequence: TGTGCCAGCAGTGAATTAGGAGATACGCAGTATTTT. Translating it yields CASSELGDTQYF. The full variable domain, rest sourced from reference TRBV2 and TRBJ2-3, is EPEVTQTPSHQVTQMGQEVILRCVPISNHLYFYWYRQILGQKVEFLVSFYNNEISEKSEIFDDQFSVERPDGSNFTLKIRSTKLEDSAMYFCASSELGDTQYFGPGTRLTVL.

The table lists this clone with a count of one. CDR3 sequence (DNA): TGTGCCAGCAGCACCCCCGGGGGCACTGAAGCTTTCTTT. This encodes CASSTPGGTEAFF. This chain links TRBV3-1 (or the pseudogene TRBV3-2) with TRBJ1-1, with a weak D call TRBD1 (5 bases). Per the germline V gene, CDR1 is LGHDT and CDR2 is YNNKEL (reference sequence). V shed 5 bases and J shed 4 bases, with 11 bases lying between them. The CDR3 spans 13 residues.

This clone has just one count. This sequence joins TRBV7-9 and TRBJ1-6; 8 positions match TRBD1. The CDR3 runs 15 residues. With 6 bases clipped from V and 6 bases from J, the junction kept 7 bases outside the gene matches. The germline gives CDR1 SEHNR, CDR2 FQNEAQ (reference sequence). In DNA, the CDR3 is TGTGCCAGCAGAGGACAGACAGGGGCTAATTCACCCCTCCACTTT. Residues: CASRGQTGANSPLHF.

The chain uses TRBV28 and TRBJ1-2; 8 positions agree with TRBD1. Germline loops: CDR1 MDHEN, CDR2 SYDVKM. The CDR3 runs 15 residues. V shed 5 bases, J shed 10 bases, and the junction held 15 bases outside the gene matches. The CDR3 loop is CASSARDRYSQDYTF. DNA for the CDR3: TGTGCCAGCAGTGCCCGGGACAGGTATTCTCAAGACTACACCTTC.